Sequencing of this TCR beta chain was carried out in a study of blood T cell repertoires in COVID-19. Overall study: From T cells, B-cell-depleted T cells, or PBMCs came the material, which was cDNA or gDNA.

The ends lost 4 bases at V and 6 bases at J; junction bases unmatched: 11. Per germline, CDR1 LGHNA and CDR2 YNFKEQ. CDR3 length: 16 residues. In the authors' workflow: The assay estimated nucleated cells by amplifying reference gene primers. Sequencing used immunoSEQ multiplex PCR; TCRdb keeps in-frame clones, though not all of them. That table gives V, J and clone size, and the DNA gave D and trimming. The sample has 310,000 or so clones, 86% seen once; the top ten hold around 2.1%. The receptor was derived from a woman aged 25 to 39 who had recovered from COVID-19. The sequenced sample consisted of peripheral blood. The chain couples TRBV4-2 to TRBJ2-1, with TRBD2 identical over 8 bases. The CDR3 reads CASSPGRGGQLNEQFF. CDR3 nucleotide sequence: TGTGCCAGCAGCCCGGGCCGGGGGGGCCAACTCAATGAGCAGTTCTTC.